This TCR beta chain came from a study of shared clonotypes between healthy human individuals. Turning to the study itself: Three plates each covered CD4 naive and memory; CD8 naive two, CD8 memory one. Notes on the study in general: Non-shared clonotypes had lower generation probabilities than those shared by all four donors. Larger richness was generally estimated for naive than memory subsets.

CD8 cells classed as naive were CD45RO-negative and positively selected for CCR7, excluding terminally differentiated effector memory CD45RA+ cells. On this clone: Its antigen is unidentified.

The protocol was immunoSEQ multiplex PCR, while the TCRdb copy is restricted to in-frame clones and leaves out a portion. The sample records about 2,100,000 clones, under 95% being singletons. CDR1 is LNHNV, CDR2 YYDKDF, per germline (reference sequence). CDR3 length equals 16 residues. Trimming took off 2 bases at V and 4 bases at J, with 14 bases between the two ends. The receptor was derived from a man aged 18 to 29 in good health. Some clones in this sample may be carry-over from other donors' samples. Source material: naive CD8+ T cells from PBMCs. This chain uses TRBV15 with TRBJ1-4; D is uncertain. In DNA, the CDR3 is TGTGCCACCAGCAGATCAGCTACAGAGTTTAATGAAAAACTGTTTTTT. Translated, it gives CATSRSATEFNEKLFF.